This T cell receptor (beta chain) originates from a study of blood T cell repertoires in COVID-19. Study information: Material from acute and convalescent COVID-19 was sourced from the United States, Italy and Spain. Sample material is recorded as cDNA or gDNA derived from T cells, B-cell-depleted T cells, or PBMCs.

The authors' processing: Amplification from reference gene primers served as the basis for estimated nucleated cell counts. The table came from immunoSEQ multiplex PCR; TCRdb's copy has only in-frame clones and leaves some out. V and J calls and clone size are as listed in that table; D and trimming were resolved from the DNA. The repertoire consists of about 270,000 clones, with around 90% occurring once and the leading ten covering about 2.1%. The receptor was derived from a woman in her 40s with acute COVID-19. Sequenced sample: PBMCs or T cells enriched from blood (not recorded which).

CDR3 sequence (DNA): TGTGCCATCAGTGATCCTGGGACAGCTCGGTCTGGAAACACCATATATTTT. As protein: CAISDPGTARSGNTIYF. The gene calls are TRBV10-3 and TRBJ1-3, with TRBD1 identical over 7 bases. This CDR3 spans 17 amino acids. Germline V gives CDR1 ENHRY, CDR2 SYGVKD. The V gene end was trimmed by 3 bases and the J gene end by 1 base; junction bases not matched to a gene: 9.